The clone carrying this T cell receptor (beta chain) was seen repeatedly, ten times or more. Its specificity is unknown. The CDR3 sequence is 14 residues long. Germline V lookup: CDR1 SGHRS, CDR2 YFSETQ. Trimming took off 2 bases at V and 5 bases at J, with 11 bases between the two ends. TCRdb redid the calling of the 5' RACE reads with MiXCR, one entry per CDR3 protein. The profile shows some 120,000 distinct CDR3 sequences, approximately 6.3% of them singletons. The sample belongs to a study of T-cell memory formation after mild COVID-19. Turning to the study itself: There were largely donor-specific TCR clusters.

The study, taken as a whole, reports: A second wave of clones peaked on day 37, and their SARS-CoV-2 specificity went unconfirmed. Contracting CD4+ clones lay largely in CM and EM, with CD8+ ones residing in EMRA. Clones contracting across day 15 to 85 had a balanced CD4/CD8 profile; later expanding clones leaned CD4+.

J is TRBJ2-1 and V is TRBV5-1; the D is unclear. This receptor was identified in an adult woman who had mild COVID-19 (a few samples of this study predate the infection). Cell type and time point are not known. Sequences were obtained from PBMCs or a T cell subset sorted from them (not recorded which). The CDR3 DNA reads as TGCGCCAGCAGCTTCCACCCTTTGGACAATGAGCAGTTCTTC. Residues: CASSFHPLDNEQFF.